One and the same sample provided the 15 T cell receptor beta chains below, sequenced in a study of monozygotic twins with inflammatory bowel disease. TCRdb reprocessed the 5' RACE reads and stores each CDR3 protein as one record, lacking DNA. In total, the table holds about 160,000 distinct CDR3 sequences. The sample consisted of blood. These receptors all come from a human donor with ulcerative colitis or Crohn's disease, or a healthy co-twin of an affected twin (not recorded which).

The rearrangement uses TRBV27 and TRBJ1-6; the TCRdb call, TRBD1, lacks DNA for checking. Germline V gene lookup returns CDR1 MNHEY and CDR2 SMNVEV (reference sequence). CDR3 length: 15 amino acids. The CDR3 region is CASSLLQGANSPLHF.

This chain joins TRBV29-1 and TRBJ1-2. CDR3 length: 12 residues. Germline-derived CDR1 and CDR2 are SQVTM and ANQGSEA. CDR3 sequence: CSVDLNNYGYTF. Complete variable domain (other parts from reference TRBV29-1 and TRBJ1-2): SAVISQKPSRDICQRGTSLTIQCQVDSQVTMMFWYRQQPGQSLTLIATANQGSEATYESGFVIDKFPISRPNLTFSTLTVSNMSPEDSSIYLCSVDLNNYGYTFGSGTRLTVV.

This chain joins TRBV6-5 and TRBJ2-3. CDR1 and CDR2 from the germline V gene are MNHEY and SVGAGI. This CDR3 has 13 residues. CDR3 protein: CASRNMFTDTQYF.

The chain is built from TRBV20-1 and TRBJ2-3; there is no DNA to check the TCRdb D call of TRBD2. Germline loops: CDR1 DFQATT, CDR2 SNEGSKA (reference sequence). The CDR3 spans 11 residues. The CDR3: CSAPLADTQYF.

The rearrangement joins TRBV5-6 to TRBJ2-1; TCRdb picks TRBD2, but there is no DNA to check that call. CDR1 is SGHDT and CDR2 is YYEEEE in the germline V gene. CDR3 length: 15 amino acids. The CDR3: CASSLVSGKAYEQFF. Based on the CDR3 plus reference TRBV5-6 and TRBJ2-1, the full variable domain is DAGVTQSPTHLIKTRGQQVTLRCSPKSGHDTVSWYQQALGQGPQFIFQYYEEEERQRGNFPDRFSGHQFPNYSSELNVNALLLGDSALYLCASSLVSGKAYEQFFGPGTRLTVL.

V and J are TRBV6-1 and TRBJ2-1; lacking DNA, the TRBD1 call made by TCRdb goes unchecked. Germline assignment: CDR1 MNHNS and CDR2 SASEGT. The CDR3 consists of 16 residues. This CDR3 reads CASRNREGDSYNEQFF.

V gene TRBV5-1 combines with J gene TRBJ2-2; there is no DNA to check the TCRdb D call of TRBD1. The CDR3 length is 15 residues. Germline values: CDR1 SGHRS, CDR2 YFSETQ. CDR3 sequence: CASSGGQRNTGELFF.

The chain couples TRBV2 to TRBJ1-4; TCRdb indicates TRBD1, and absent DNA this call remains unverified. CDR1 and CDR2 from the germline V gene are SNHLY and FYNNEI. This CDR3 has 17 residues. This CDR3 reads CASSERDRGNSNEKLFF. Filled out from reference TRBV2 and TRBJ1-4, the complete variable domain reads EPEVTQTPSHQVTQMGQEVILRCVPISNHLYFYWYRQILGQKVEFLVSFYNNEISEKSEIFDDQFSVERPDGSNFTLKIRSTKLEDSAMYFCASSERDRGNSNEKLFFGSGTQLSVL.

The rearrangement links TRBV3-1 to TRBJ2-3; TCRdb reports TRBD2, a call that lacks DNA to check it against. The CDR3 loop spans 16 amino acids. Looked up from germline, CDR1 is LGHDT and CDR2 is YNNKEL (reference sequence). The CDR3 sequence is CASSQEGRDGVDTQYF.

V usage is TRBV7-2 and J usage is TRBJ2-1; TCRdb's D call, TRBD2, is unchecked because there is no DNA. The CDR3 extends over 15 amino acids. Germline assignment: CDR1 SGHTA and CDR2 FQGNSA. The CDR3 sequence is CASSLQSSGYNEQFF.

The chain links TRBV30 to TRBJ1-2; TCRdb's D call of TRBD1 is untestable without DNA. Germline-derived CDR1 and CDR2 are GTSNPN and SVGIG (reference sequence). This CDR3 comprises 13 residues. The CDR3 is CAWNPLRRFGYTF.

V is TRBV7-9 and J is TRBJ2-1; the TCRdb call, TRBD1, lacks DNA for checking. Germline values: CDR1 SEHNR, CDR2 FQNEAQ (reference sequence). The CDR3 is 15 amino acids. CDR3 amino acids: CASSAGTGGHNEQFF. Together with reference TRBV7-9 and TRBJ2-1, the CDR3 gives the full variable domain: DTGVSQNPRHKITKRGQNVTFRCDPISEHNRLYWYRQTLGQGPEFLTYFQNEAQLEKSRLLSDRFSAERPKGSFSTLEIQRTEQGDSAMYLCASSAGTGGHNEQFFGPGTRLTVL.

This sequence joins TRBV7-2 and TRBJ1-2; TCRdb's D call, TRBD1, is unchecked because there is no DNA. Germline values: CDR1 SGHTA, CDR2 FQGNSA. The CDR3 length is 17 residues. CDR3 amino acids: CASSLVGGGNALGGYTF.

This chain joins TRBV2 and TRBJ2-3; lacking DNA, the TRBD1 call made by TCRdb goes unchecked. This CDR3 comprises 12 residues. Germline V gene data show CDR1 as SNHLY and CDR2 as FYNNEI. The CDR3 reads CASNQGSDTQYF.

The V and J genes are TRBV5-4 and TRBJ2-7; lacking DNA, the TRBD1 call made by TCRdb goes unchecked. CDR1 and CDR2 (germline): SGHNT, YYREEE (reference sequence). This CDR3 has 15 amino acids. The CDR3: CASSLSGGRSDEQYF.